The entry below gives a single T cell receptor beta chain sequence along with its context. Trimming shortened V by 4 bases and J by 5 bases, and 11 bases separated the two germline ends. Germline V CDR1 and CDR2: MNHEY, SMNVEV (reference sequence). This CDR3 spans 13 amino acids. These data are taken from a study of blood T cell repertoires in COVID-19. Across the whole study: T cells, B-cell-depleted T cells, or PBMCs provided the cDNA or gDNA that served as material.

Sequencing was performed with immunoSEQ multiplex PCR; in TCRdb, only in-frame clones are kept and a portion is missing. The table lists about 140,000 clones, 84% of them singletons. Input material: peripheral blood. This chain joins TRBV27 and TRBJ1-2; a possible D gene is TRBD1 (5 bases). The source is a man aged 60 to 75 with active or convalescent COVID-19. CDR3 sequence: CASSSPDRYGYTF. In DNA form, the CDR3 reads TGTGCCAGCAGTTCTCCCGACAGATATGGCTACACCTTC.